In this sample, the clone carrying this T cell receptor beta chain turned up a few times. TCRdb passed the 5' RACE reads through MiXCR, listing each CDR3 protein once. The table has around 41,000 distinct CDR3 sequences, approximately 22% seen once; the top ten hold less than 9%. Time point here: blood at routine non-recurrence follow-up after resection. Without sorting, whole RNA was sequenced from tumor, nontumor lung or frozen PBMC. Germline-derived CDR1 and CDR2 are SGHRS and YFSETQ. V dropped 4 bases and J dropped 4 bases, with 13 bases sitting between them. The CDR3 length is 14 residues. This sample was taken from a study of spatial heterogeneity in lung cancer. Study context: Alpha-chain sequences were detected in numbers that were consistently lower than beta-chain sequences. An average of more than ten raw reads was observed per unique TCR and UMI combination.

This sequence originates from a female donor with early-stage non-small cell lung cancer. Sequencing was performed on PBMCs, taken at follow-up. The chain joins TRBV5-1 to TRBJ2-3, with D perhaps assigned TRBD1 or TRBD2 (6 bases each). This chain's CDR3 is CASSPGAGADTQYF. CDR3 nucleotides: TGCGCCAGCAGCCCGGGGGCGGGTGCAGATACGCAGTATTTT.